Listed here are 31 T cell receptor beta chains from one sample, sequenced in a study of cytomegalovirus exposure and HLA in healthy donors. Using immunoSEQ multiplex PCR, the repertoire was profiled, and TCRdb retains in-frame clones only, with some absent. The sample carries about 190,000 clones, 84% recorded once. The specimen was PBMCs. The receptors originated from a man between 18 and 29 years old in good health and CMV-seropositive.

This clone was observed once. The chain employs TRBV19 and TRBJ2-7, with a weak D call TRBD1 (6 bases). The CDR3 sequence is 14 residues long. Trimming left V 5 bases short and J 2 bases short, with 13 bases between. Per the germline V gene, CDR1 is LNHDA and CDR2 is SQIVND (reference sequence). The chain's CDR3 is CASSDGTTAYEQYF. The CDR3 DNA is TGTGCCAGTAGTGATGGGACAACTGCCTACGAGCAGTACTTC.

This clone was seen more than once but under ten times. The V gene is TRBV27, the J gene TRBJ2-2, with D perhaps matching TRBD2 (6 bases). The CDR3 is 15 amino acids. Trimming removed 5 bases at V and 5 bases at J, with 15 bases between. CDR1 MNHEY and CDR2 SMNVEV come from the germline V gene (reference sequence). CDR3 in amino acids: CASSTSYSGTGELFF. CDR3 sequence (DNA): TGTGCCAGCAGTACCTCCTATAGCGGAACCGGGGAGCTGTTTTTT.

The chain recombines TRBV6-1 with TRBJ2-1; 10 nucleotides match TRBD1. J was trimmed by 4 bases and V by 5 bases; bases with no gene match: 5. The CDR3 length is 15 residues. Germline CDR1 is MNHNS and CDR2 is SASEGT. CDR3 sequence reads: CASSSRDRGYNEQFF. In nucleotides, the CDR3 is TGTGCCAGCAGTTCCCGGGACAGGGGTTACAATGAGCAGTTCTTC.

V usage is TRBV5-4 and J usage is TRBJ2-7; 15 bases are a match to TRBD2. Germline V gene sequence: CDR1 SGHNT, CDR2 YYREEE (reference sequence). The CDR3 contains 15 residues. The J segment lost 4 bases and the V segment lost 3 bases, leaving 2 bases of the junction unmatched. The CDR3 spells CASSSGTSGRYEQYF. CDR3 sequence (DNA): TGTGCCAGCAGCTCCGGGACTAGCGGGAGGTACGAGCAGTACTTC.

The chain has TRBV29-1 and TRBJ1-5; D ambiguous. Germline V gives CDR1 SQVTM, CDR2 ANQGSEA. V dropped 4 bases and J dropped 3 bases, with 10 bases sitting between them. The CDR3 has 13 amino acids. The CDR3 spells CSVGEEYNQPQHF. In DNA, the CDR3 is TGCAGCGTTGGGGAGGAGTACAATCAGCCCCAGCATTTT.

CDR3 in DNA: TGTGCCTGGAGTGTTCGGTCGCAAATTAATCAGCCCCAGCATTTT. Amino acids: CAWSVRSQINQPQHF. The chain has TRBV30 and TRBJ1-5; D is unresolved. The CDR3 totals 15 residues. V was shortened by 0 bases and J by 4 bases, with 13 bases between the two germline ends. Germline V gene lookup returns CDR1 GTSNPN and CDR2 SVGIG (reference sequence).

V and J are TRBV4-3 and TRBJ2-1; TRBD1 aligns across 11 bases. Looked up from germline, CDR1 is LGHNA and CDR2 is YSLEER. V gave up 1 base and J gave up 3 bases; unmatched junction bases: 2. The CDR3 covers 16 residues. The CDR3 here is CASSQGTGGGYNEQFF. Here the CDR3 DNA reads TGCGCCAGCAGCCAAGGGACAGGGGGCGGCTACAATGAGCAGTTCTTC.

This clone was observed a single time. Here the CDR3 DNA reads TGTGCCAGCAGTTTAGACAGCTACAATGAGCAGTTCTTC. Protein product: CASSLDSYNEQFF. This chain uses TRBV27 with TRBJ2-1, with D tentatively TRBD1 (5 bases). CDR1 is MNHEY, CDR2 SMNVEV, per germline (reference sequence). The CDR3 length is 13 residues. Deletions cut 2 bases from V and 3 bases from J, with 5 bases between.

This clone was counted a single time. The rearrangement joins TRBV7-6 to TRBJ2-7; 10 positions agree with TRBD2. Germline values: CDR1 SGHVS, CDR2 FNYEAQ. V lost 0 bases and J lost 4; bases outside the gene matches: 12. The CDR3 has 18 residues. CDR3 DNA sequence: TGTGCCAGCAGCTTAGCCGGGCTAGCGGGAGTAGTTGGGTACGAGCAGTACTTC. This sequence encodes CASSLAGLAGVVGYEQYF.

The CDR3 coding sequence is TGCAGCGTTGCACTCGGGGGGGCTGTTGTGGGGGCCCAGTACTTC. Translation: CSVALGGAVVGAQYF. The rearrangement joins TRBV29-1 to TRBJ2-5; TRBD2 matches at 8 bases. From germline, CDR1 is SQVTM and CDR2 ANQGSEA. The V gene end was trimmed by 4 bases and the J gene end by 9 bases; junction bases not matched to a gene: 16. The CDR3 totals 15 residues.

V and J are TRBV5-1 and TRBJ2-1; 13 nucleotides match TRBD2. The CDR3 totals 16 residues. Looked up from germline, CDR1 is SGHRS and CDR2 is YFSETQ. With 4 bases clipped from V and 5 bases from J, the junction kept 6 bases outside the gene matches. The CDR3 coding sequence is TGCGCCAGCAGCCCGGGGACTAGCGGGACCGACAATGAGCAGTTCTTC. As protein: CASSPGTSGTDNEQFF.

The CDR3 coding sequence is TGTGCCAGCAGCGAGACACAGGGGATAGAAAAACTGTTTTTT. Residues: CASSETQGIEKLFF. The J gene is TRBJ1-4, the V gene TRBV7-9, with TRBD1 matching 7 bases. Germline values: CDR1 SEHNR, CDR2 FQNEAQ (reference sequence). This CDR3 has 14 amino acids. Trimming at V came to 5 bases and at J to 8 bases, leaving 8 bases not matched to a gene.

This clone was counted only a few times. This rearrangement joins TRBV6-1 to TRBJ1-2; 7 bases align to TRBD1. In germline, CDR1 is MNHNS, CDR2 SASEGT. With 9 bases clipped from V and 2 bases from J, the junction kept 3 bases outside the gene matches. The CDR3 covers 12 residues. The CDR3: CASSGQNYGYTF. CDR3 coding DNA: TGTGCCAGTTCGGGACAGAACTATGGCTACACCTTC.

This sequence joins TRBV6-6 and TRBJ2-3; no clear D gene. Trimming pared 4 bases from V and 7 bases from J, leaving 6 bases between. The V gene's germline CDR1 is MNHNY and CDR2 SVGAGI (reference sequence). CDR3 length equals 11 residues. CDR3 sequence: CASSLENTQYF. The CDR3 nucleotides read TGTGCCAGCAGTTTAGAAAATACGCAGTATTTT.

This chain connects TRBV5-1 to TRBJ2-6; 13 bases map to TRBD2. After removal of 7 bases from V and 2 bases from J, the junction contained 9 bases not matched to a gene. The CDR3 is made up of 18 amino acids. CDR1 is SGHRS and CDR2 is YFSETQ in the germline V gene. CDR3 sequence: CASGWTSGSTTGANVLTF. The CDR3 coding sequence is TGCGCCAGCGGATGGACTAGCGGGAGTACAACTGGGGCCAACGTCCTGACTTTC.

CDR3 coding DNA: TGTGCCAGCAGCTGGAGTGAGGGCTCTGGAAACACCATATATTTT. Its protein product is CASSWSEGSGNTIYF. The chain couples TRBV5-8 to TRBJ1-3; D remains ambiguous. The CDR3 is 15 residues long. The germline V gene encodes CDR1 SGHTS and CDR2 YDEGEE. Trimming pared 3 bases from V and 0 bases from J, leaving 10 bases between. The full variable domain, completed using reference TRBV5-8 and TRBJ1-3, is EAGVTQSPTHLIKTRGQQATLRCSPISGHTSVYWYQQALGLGLQFLLWYDEGEERNRGNFPPRFSGRQFPNYSSELNVNALELEDSALYLCASSWSEGSGNTIYFGEGSWLTVV.

This CDR3 is CASSPRQRRGELFF. Here the CDR3 DNA reads TGTGCCAGCAGTCCTCGGCAAAGGCGGGGGGAGCTGTTTTTT. This sequence joins TRBV6-5 and TRBJ2-2, with D unresolved. Per the germline V gene, CDR1 is MNHEY and CDR2 is SVGAGI. With 5 bases removed from V and 8 bases from J, the gap between germline ends came to 15 bases. The CDR3 has 14 amino acids.

The chain is built from TRBV5-6 and TRBJ2-7; 13 bases line up with TRBD2. This CDR3 has 16 amino acids. The V gene end was trimmed by 4 bases and the J gene end by 4 bases; junction bases not matched to a gene: 8. Germline V gene data show CDR1 as SGHDT and CDR2 as YYEEEE. The CDR3 protein is CASSPRTSGRLYEQYF. Written as DNA, the CDR3 is TGTGCCAGCAGCCCGCGGACTAGCGGGAGATTATACGAGCAGTACTTC.

Points on this clone: The junction differs from germline at one of its ends, possibly a read error. This chain uses TRBV5-6 with TRBJ2-2; TRBD2 aligns across 7 bases. Germline lookup yields CDR1 SGHDT and CDR2 YYEEEE. The CDR3 extends over 15 amino acids. The CDR3 loop reads CASILTSPNTGELFF. The CDR3 bases are TGTGCCAGCATCTTGACTAGCCCGAACACCGGGGAGCTGTTTTTT.

The chain combines TRBV11-3 with TRBJ2-1, with 10 bases identical to TRBD2. CDR3 length equals 17 residues. Germline lookup yields CDR1 SGHNT and CDR2 YENEEA. J gave up 7 bases and V 4 bases, and 13 bases lay outside the gene matches. CDR3 nucleotides: TGTGCCAGCAGCTCCTCGGTAGCGGGAGGTCTGGGAAATGAGCAGTTCTTC. Amino acids: CASSSSVAGGLGNEQFF. Using reference TRBV11-3 and TRBJ2-1 for the parts outside the CDR3, the full variable domain is EAGVVQSPRYKIIEKKQPVAFWCNPISGHNTLYWYLQNLGQGPELLIRYENEEAVDDSQLPKDRFSAERLKGVDSTLKIQPAELGDSAVYLCASSSSVAGGLGNEQFFGPGTRLTVL.

In this sample, this clone turned up once. V gene TRBV28 combines with J gene TRBJ2-7; a weak D match, TRBD2 (6 bases). The CDR3 loop spans 15 amino acids. Germline lookup yields CDR1 MDHEN and CDR2 SYDVKM. V dropped 5 bases and J dropped 5 bases, with 19 bases sitting between them. CDR3 coding DNA: TGTGCCAGCAGTCCTACCGGGACTTCGAACCACGAGCAGTACTTC. The encoded protein is CASSPTGTSNHEQYF.

The CDR3 nucleotides read TGTGCCAGCAGGAGAAACAATGAGCAGTTCTTC. Translating gives CASRRNNEQFF. This chain joins TRBV7-2 and TRBJ2-1; D unclear. The germline gives CDR1 SGHTA, CDR2 FQGNSA. The CDR3 has 11 amino acids. V shed 6 bases and J shed 5 bases, with 5 bases lying between them.

This rearrangement joins TRBV5-1 to TRBJ2-7; weak D call: TRBD2 (6 bases). V was clipped by 4 bases and J by 1 base, with 15 bases between them. The CDR3 runs 15 residues. Germline assignment: CDR1 SGHRS and CDR2 YFSETQ. For the CDR3, the DNA is TGCGCCAGCAGCCAACTCGATGGGGGGTCCTACGAGCAGTACTTC. Translating gives CASSQLDGGSYEQYF.

Concerning this clone itself: It may be a read error: a sequence one base away is much more abundant. Other DNA sequences of this sample code for an identical CDR3. V gene TRBV5-6 combines with J gene TRBJ1-1; D call uncertain. The germline CDR1 and CDR2 sequences are SGHDT and YYEEEE. V shed 4 bases and J shed 4 bases, with 8 bases lying between them. The CDR3 runs to 12 residues. CDR3: CASSAGGTEAFF. CDR3 DNA: TGTGCCAGCAGCGCAGGAGGCACTGAAGCTTTCTTT.

The J gene is TRBJ2-7, the V gene TRBV7-2; the D gene is possibly TRBD2 (5 bases). Germline V gives CDR1 SGHTA, CDR2 FQGNSA. The CDR3 is 13 residues long. The V gene lost 5 bases and the J gene lost 3 bases, with 11 bases spanning the gap. CDR3 sequence: CASSGGGLYEQYF. CDR3 nucleotide sequence: TGTGCCAGCAGCGGTGGAGGTCTCTACGAGCAGTACTTC.

This sequence joins TRBV18 and TRBJ2-2, with 7 bases fitting TRBD1. This CDR3 is 15 amino acids long. Germline V gene sequence: CDR1 KGHSH, CDR2 LQKENI. V shed 3 bases and J 1 base; nucleotides not matched to a gene: 2. The DNA of the CDR3 is TGTGCCAGCTCACCGGACAGGATGAACACCGGGGAGCTGTTTTTT. Translated, it gives CASSPDRMNTGELFF.

The V gene is TRBV28, the J gene TRBJ1-2; 7 bases match TRBD1. The CDR3 loop spans 14 amino acids. Germline trimming cut 6 bases from V and 4 bases from J; bases unmatched to any gene: 8. Germline CDR1 is MDHEN and CDR2 is SYDVKM. CDR3 sequence (DNA): TGTGCCAGCAGACTAAACGCAGGGGGCTATGGCTACACCTTC. Residues: CASRLNAGGYGYTF.

The chain recombines TRBV9 with TRBJ2-7; 8 bases are shared with TRBD2. This CDR3 region has 15 residues. With 0 bases clipped from V and 3 bases from J, the junction kept 5 bases outside the gene matches. Germline CDR1 SGDLS, CDR2 YYNGEE. As DNA, the CDR3 is TGTGCCAGCAGCGTAGCGGCGGGAGGAGGCTACGAGCAGTACTTC. Protein sequence: CASSVAAGGGYEQYF.

The sample holds a few counts of this clone. The chain employs TRBV27 and TRBJ1-1; a weak D match, TRBD1 (5 bases). Germline assignment: CDR1 MNHEY and CDR2 SMNVEV (reference sequence). V was cut by 6 bases and J by 6 bases, with 14 bases left in between. The CDR3 sequence is 13 residues long. CDR3 residues: CASSHNLRAEAFF. The CDR3 region has the DNA TGTGCCAGCAGCCACAACCTCAGGGCTGAAGCTTTCTTT.

J is TRBJ2-3 and V is TRBV5-6; a weak D match, TRBD1 (6 bases). The CDR3 length is 16 residues. Germline CDR1 and CDR2: SGHDT and YYEEEE. The V end was cut by 1 base, the J end by 6 bases, with 18 bases between. In DNA, the CDR3 is TGTGCCAGCAGCTTGTTGATCAGGGGAGTGTTGGATACGCAGTATTTT. It specifies CASSLLIRGVLDTQYF.

This rearrangement joins TRBV28 to TRBJ2-7, with 7 bases fitting TRBD1. V shed 3 bases, J shed 6 bases, and the junction held 2 bases outside the gene matches. CDR3 length equals 12 residues. Germline assignment: CDR1 MDHEN and CDR2 SYDVKM. The CDR3 bases are TGTGCCAGCAGTTTCGACAGGGCCGAGCAGTACTTC. Protein product: CASSFDRAEQYF.